This entry is about one TCR beta chain. The antigen remains unidentified. Both 60 Vbeta primers and 13 Jbeta primers went into the PCR. Data came from immunoSEQ multiplex PCR; TCRdb stores just in-frame clones and leaves some out. The sample consists of under 110,000 clones, 75% of them appearing once. V was pared by 4 bases and J by 2 bases, with 15 bases between. This CDR3 contains 15 residues. The sample belongs to a study of cytomegalovirus exposure and HLA in healthy donors. At the level of the study: Genotyping showed 81% of about 370 donors falling in the Caucasian-associated ancestry cluster. Study-wide points: When analyzed later, a missense DCLRE1C variant was found to be linked to TCR beta V- and J-gene trimming. According to the study, roughly 160 TCR beta chains were cytomegalovirus-associated. For most subjects, TCR beta sequences were reported to predict HLA-A and HLA-B alleles with accuracy.

The V gene is TRBV5-7, the J gene TRBJ2-5; tentatively, D is TRBD1 (6 bases). TRBV5-7 is marked as an open reading frame, function uncertain. Sequencing used PBMCs. The receptor was derived from a male donor in good health and CMV-seropositive. The CDR3, as DNA: TGTGCCAGCAGCCTCGACAGGATCCGACAAGAGACCCAGTACTTC. Translating it yields CASSLDRIRQETQYF.